The 14 T cell receptor beta chains given below trace back to one sample, sequenced in a study of T-cell memory formation after mild COVID-19. TCRdb reprocessed the 5' RACE reads via MiXCR and lists one record per CDR3 protein. The sample shows 550,000 to 600,000 distinct CDR3 sequences, approximately 15% of them seen only once. The sequencing sample was made of PBMCs or a T cell subset sorted from them (not recorded which). Receptors originate from an adult woman who had mild COVID-19 (a few samples of this study predate the infection). Cell type and time point are not known.

This clonotype was observed a few times. The chain combines TRBV7-9 with TRBJ1-2, with TRBD1 matching over 7 bases. The J segment lost 4 bases and the V segment lost 1 base, leaving 6 bases of the junction unmatched. The CDR3 consists of 15 residues. Germline lookup yields CDR1 SEHNR and CDR2 FQNEAQ (reference sequence). In DNA, the CDR3 is TGTGCCAGCAGCTTAGGAGGGGGCTTGGCCTATGGCTACACCTTC. It encodes CASSLGGGLAYGYTF.

J is TRBJ2-3 and V is TRBV5-1; 11 bases align to TRBD2. Germline V gene data show CDR1 as SGHRS and CDR2 as YFSETQ. This CDR3 region has 17 residues. The trim removed 1 base at V and 2 bases at J, leaving 6 bases unmatched. The CDR3 sequence: CASSLPASGGLTDTQYF. CDR3 nucleotide sequence: TGCGCCAGCAGCTTGCCTGCTAGCGGGGGGCTCACAGATACGCAGTATTTT.

J is TRBJ1-1 and V is TRBV12-3 or TRBV12-4, with D tentatively TRBD1 (6 bases). The length of the CDR3 is 14 residues. V dropped 3 bases and J dropped 3 bases, with 11 bases sitting between them. CDR3 loop: CASSLKGGDTEAFF. Here the CDR3 DNA reads TGTGCCAGCAGTTTGAAGGGGGGAGACACTGAAGCTTTCTTT.

This clonotype was seen a handful of times. The V gene is TRBV7-2, the J gene TRBJ1-5, with D uncertain. The CDR3 is 13 residues long. The germline CDR1 and CDR2 sequences are SGHTA and FQGNSA. V lost 1 base and J lost 7, with 8 bases in between. CDR3 loop: CASSLEARQPQHF. The CDR3, as DNA: TGTGCCAGCAGCTTAGAAGCAAGGCAGCCCCAGCATTTT.

This clonotype was observed once. CDR3 residues: CASSLVGQGFGYTEAFF. The CDR3 DNA is TGTGCCAGCAGCCTGGTGGGACAGGGGTTCGGGTACACTGAAGCTTTCTTT. This chain joins TRBV27 and TRBJ1-1; 10 nucleotides match TRBD1. This CDR3 contains 17 residues. V gave up 6 bases and J gave up 3 bases; unmatched junction bases: 13. Germline loops: CDR1 MNHEY, CDR2 SMNVEV (reference sequence).

The gene calls are TRBV7-9 and TRBJ2-7; D could derive from TRBD1 or TRBD2 (5 bases each). With 5 bases removed from V and 6 bases from J, the gap between germline ends came to 20 bases. There are 15 residues in the CDR3. Germline V lookup: CDR1 SEHNR, CDR2 FQNEAQ (reference sequence). Here the CDR3 reads CASSPRQRAGSEQYF. The CDR3 coding sequence is TGTGCCAGCAGCCCCAGACAGAGGGCCGGCTCCGAGCAGTACTTC.

This clonotype was seen repeatedly, ten times or more. V gene TRBV5-1 combines with J gene TRBJ2-2; D gene ambiguous. CDR3 length equals 16 residues. The germline V gene encodes CDR1 SGHRS and CDR2 YFSETQ. The V end was cut by 4 bases, the J end by 2 bases, with 15 bases between. The CDR3 sequence is CASSITTGSNTGELFF. The CDR3 nucleotides read TGCGCCAGCAGCATCACGACGGGTTCCAACACCGGGGAGCTGTTTTTT.

The table lists this clonotype with a few counts. This chain links TRBV24-1 with TRBJ2-4, with 8 bases matching TRBD1. CDR1 is KGHDR, CDR2 SFDVKD, per germline. The CDR3 consists of 13 residues. The trim removed 10 bases at V and 5 bases at J, leaving 6 bases unmatched. The CDR3 coding sequence is TGTGCCACTTCCGGGACAGGTGAAAACATTCAGTACTTC. Encoded protein: CATSGTGENIQYF.

This clonotype was seen only a few times. This chain links TRBV6-1 with TRBJ2-2, with 12 bases lining up with TRBD2. V was pared by 6 bases and J by 6 bases, with 5 bases of the junction left unmatched. This CDR3 contains 15 residues. Germline V gives CDR1 MNHNS, CDR2 SASEGT. CDR3 loop: CASRPGLAGPGELFF. The CDR3, as DNA: TGTGCCAGCAGGCCCGGACTAGCGGGACCCGGGGAGCTGTTTTTT.

The chain carries TRBV20-1 and TRBJ1-2; D not certain. The CDR3 is 11 amino acids. Trimming stripped 0 bases from V and 8 bases from J, with 7 bases between. Germline V CDR1 and CDR2: DFQATT, SNEGSKA (reference sequence). The CDR3 DNA reads as TGCAGTGCTAGAGACGGGGTCGGCTACACCTTC. Protein: CSARDGVGYTF.

The J gene is TRBJ1-2, the V gene TRBV6-6; no firm D call. The CDR3 length is 16 residues. The V gene lost 0 bases and the J gene lost 8 bases, with 19 bases spanning the gap. Germline V gives CDR1 MNHNY, CDR2 SVGAGI (reference sequence). CDR3 in amino acids: CASSYSYSKGPGGYTF. The CDR3 DNA reads TGTGCCAGCAGTTACTCTTATTCGAAGGGTCCCGGGGGCTACACCTTC.

The chain carries TRBV9 and TRBJ1-1; D is ambiguous. Trimming pared 8 bases from V and 0 bases from J, leaving 20 bases between. CDR3 length: 16 amino acids. The germline CDR1 and CDR2 sequences are SGDLS and YYNGEE. CDR3 bases: TGTGCCAGAAAGGGTCCTAACCCCCTCATGAACACTGAAGCTTTCTTT. Protein sequence: CARKGPNPLMNTEAFF.

The V gene is TRBV29-1, the J gene TRBJ1-1, with D perhaps matching TRBD1 (5 bases). CDR1 SQVTM and CDR2 ANQGSEA come from the germline V gene. The CDR3 is made up of 15 amino acids. V shed 4 bases and J shed 4 bases, with 19 bases lying between them. CDR3 loop: CSVAPEGPVGTEAFF. CDR3 DNA: TGCAGCGTTGCCCCGGAGGGACCCGTGGGCACTGAAGCTTTCTTT. Using reference TRBV29-1 and TRBJ1-1 for the parts outside the CDR3, the full variable domain is SAVISQKPSRDICQRGTSLTIQCQVDSQVTMMFWYRQQPGQSLTLIATANQGSEATYESGFVIDKFPISRPNLTFSTLTVSNMSPEDSSIYLCSVAPEGPVGTEAFFGQGTRLTVV.

The V call is TRBV20-1, the J call TRBJ2-7, with D unclear. Germline CDR1 and CDR2: DFQATT and SNEGSKA (reference sequence). The CDR3 sequence is 13 residues long. V shed 1 base and J shed 6 bases, with 13 bases lying between them. The CDR3 spells CSARVVGKGEQYF. The CDR3 nucleotides are TGCAGTGCTAGAGTGGTGGGAAAAGGCGAGCAGTACTTC.